Listed below are T cell receptor beta chains from one sample, sequenced in a study of OX40 agonist ivuxolimab in advanced cancers. Using immunoSEQ multiplex PCR, the repertoire was profiled, and TCRdb retains in-frame clones only, with some absent. The sample holds roughly 60,000 clones, about 90% seen once. The source was CD4+ or CD8+ T cells sorted from blood, collected in a trial of the OX40 agonist ivuxolimab. All receptors come from an adult with an advanced solid tumor such as melanoma, head and neck, liver or kidney cancer. The conserved cysteine and the conserved F or W are not part of the CDR3 here. A clone size is listed for some rows: how often the clone was seen (once, few, many), or a class if it is expanded.

cdr3_length,j_call,v_call,clone_size,cdr3_aa
11,TRBJ1-3,TRBV19,once,ASRAHQVDTIY
15,TRBJ2-1,TRBV5-1,-,ASSAQGTSGNYNEQF
12,TRBJ2-1,TRBV11-3,-,ASSDLVGGPRAF
11,TRBJ1-1,TRBV7-3,-,ASSLGTGTEAF
13,TRBJ1-1,TRBV6-6,-,ASSPEGGADTEAF
11,TRBJ2-5,TRBV5-1,-,ASREGGQETQY
13,TRBJ1-1,TRBV18,-,ASSPPRTENTEAF
13,TRBJ2-1,TRBV11-3,-,ASRLGYSSYNEQF
12,TRBJ2-1,TRBV18,-,ASSPPTGYNEQF
13,TRBJ2-1,TRBV6-4,-,ASSVRGTGNNEQF
10,TRBJ1-3,TRBV18,-,ASSPDRNTIY
13,TRBJ2-1,TRBV7-3,-,ASSLNPGEYNEQF
13,TRBJ2-3,TRBV7-2,-,ASSFSGRGVNTQY
12,TRBJ2-3,TRBV6-6,-,ASSRDRVADTQY
11,TRBJ2-1,TRBV7-3,-,ASSQGLAEEQF
14,TRBJ2-3,TRBV5-1,-,ASSTRTSGSPDTQY
10,TRBJ2-3,TRBV7-9,-,ASSLGLAVQY
10,TRBJ1-2,TRBV29-1,-,SVDLVHYGYT
15,TRBJ2-1,TRBV7-9,-,ASSLGGASPPLNEQF
14,TRBJ2-3,TRBV21-1,-,ASSLQGLAGVGTQY
13,TRBJ2-5,TRBV6-1,-,ASRTDRGHQETQY
11,TRBJ2-1,TRBV9,-,ASSPRLVGEQF
10,TRBJ2-1,TRBV5-6,once,ASSPSYNEQF
12,TRBJ1-1,TRBV6-1,-,ASSGTVPNTEAF
12,TRBJ1-1,TRBV7-8,-,ASSPQPGVTEAF
12,TRBJ2-3,TRBV28,-,ASSPPSGTDTQY
12,TRBJ1-2,TRBV27,-,ASSTSGPHKGYT
13,TRBJ2-7,TRBV4-3,few,ASSLWEGLEYEQY
15,TRBJ2-2,TRBV5-6,-,ASSLPPGSKVTGELF
9,TRBJ2-1,TRBV27,once,ASSLSNEQF
12,TRBJ1-5,TRBV7-9,once,ASSRGASNQPQH
12,TRBJ1-4,TRBV28,-,ASRNQGAGEKLF
13,TRBJ2-5,TRBV6-5,-,ASTFAGVMGETQY
13,TRBJ2-7,TRBV28,-,ASSFIGKVSYEQY
10,TRBJ2-7,TRBV30,-,AWSRSLVEQY
14,TRBJ1-2,TRBV5-6,-,ASSLGTEAWGYGYT
9,TRBJ2-1,TRBV18,-,ASSPDNEQF